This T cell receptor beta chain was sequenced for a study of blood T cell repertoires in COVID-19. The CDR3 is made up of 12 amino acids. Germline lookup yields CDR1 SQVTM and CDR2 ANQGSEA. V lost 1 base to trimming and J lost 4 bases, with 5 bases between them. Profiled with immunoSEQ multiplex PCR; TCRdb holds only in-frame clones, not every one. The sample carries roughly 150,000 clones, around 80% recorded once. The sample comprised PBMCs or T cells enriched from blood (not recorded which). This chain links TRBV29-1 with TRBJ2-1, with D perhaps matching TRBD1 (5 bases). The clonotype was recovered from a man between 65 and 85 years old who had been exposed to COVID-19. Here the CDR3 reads CSVEGQYNEQFF. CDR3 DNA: TGCAGCGTTGAAGGACAGTACAATGAGCAGTTCTTC.